The 19 T cell receptor beta chains reported below all come from one sample, sequenced in a study of T cell repertoires in cytomegalovirus infection (dated by TCRdb to the late 2010s). The antigens these receptors bind are not known. Instrument used: Illumina HiSeq 1500. TCRdb's own reprocessing of the public reads used fastp at Q25 and MiXCR and kept productive beta chains. A single entry per CDR3 protein holds the most common genes and DNA from its merged rows. The sample contains approximately 110,000 distinct CDR3 sequences, over 9% of them found a single time. Clones ranked in the top ten supply over 25% of the sample. Sequencing input: PBMCs, sequenced either directly or after in vitro stimulation (not recorded which). These receptors originate from a human donor in good health (CMV status not recorded). Some clones in this sample may be carry-over from other donors' samples.

Many counts were recorded for this clonotype. The chain recombines TRBV2 with TRBJ2-5; 9 bases are a match to TRBD1. The CDR3 has 13 residues. The V gene's germline CDR1 is SNHLY and CDR2 FYNNEI. The V gene end was trimmed by 6 bases and the J gene end by 5 bases; junction bases not matched to a gene: 4. The CDR3 loop is CASSEQGAETQYF. CDR3 nucleotide sequence: TGTGCCAGCAGCGAACAGGGGGCTGAGACCCAGTACTTC.

The table lists this clonotype with many counts. The junction departs from germline at one end; a sequencing error may be responsible. V is TRBV7-2 and J is TRBJ2-5, with D tentatively TRBD2 (6 bases). Germline CDR1 and CDR2: SGHTA and FQGNSA. This CDR3 comprises 15 residues. The CDR3 bases are TGTGCCAGCAGCCTAGCCGGAGGGACGGAAGAGACCCAGTACTTC. It translates to CASSLAGGTEETQYF.

This clonotype was seen at least ten times. The rearrangement uses TRBV7-8 and TRBJ2-5; TRBD1 matches 7 bases. CDR1 SGHVS and CDR2 FQNEAQ come from the germline V gene. Unmatched junction bases numbered 6, after V lost 5 bases and J lost 9 bases. The CDR3 runs to 12 residues. This CDR3 reads CASSANQGAQYF. The DNA for the CDR3 is TGTGCCAGCAGCGCCAATCAGGGGGCCCAGTACTTC.

V and J are TRBV7-6 and TRBJ2-5; 9 nucleotides line up with TRBD2. Germline values: CDR1 SGHVS, CDR2 FNYEAQ. J was trimmed by 13 bases and V by 5 bases; bases with no gene match: 5. This CDR3 is 11 amino acids long. The CDR3 loop reads CASSRQGLAYF. The CDR3 DNA follows: TGTGCCAGCAGCCGCCAGGGACTAGCGTACTTC.

This clonotype was detected a few times. The V and J genes are TRBV5-5 and TRBJ2-7; tentative D call: TRBD2 (5 bases). The germline CDR1 and CDR2 sequences are SGHKS and YYEKEE (reference sequence). V shed 1 base and J shed 3 bases, with 17 bases lying between them. This CDR3 has 16 residues. The CDR3 DNA reads as TGTGCCAGCAGCTTGAGTTTTGCAGGAGGAGTCTACGAGCAGTACTTC. Protein: CASSLSFAGGVYEQYF.

This clonotype was observed at least ten times. V usage is TRBV7-9 and J usage is TRBJ1-3, with D unresolved. Trimming pared 8 bases from V and 4 bases from J, leaving 9 bases between. The germline gives CDR1 SEHNR, CDR2 FQNEAQ (reference sequence). The CDR3 is 12 residues long. CDR3 region: CASESTGNTIYF. The CDR3 DNA reads TGTGCCAGCGAGTCCACCGGAAACACCATATATTTT. Full variable domain (missing parts from reference TRBV7-9 and TRBJ1-3): DTGVSQNPRHKITKRGQNVTFRCDPISEHNRLYWYRQTLGQGPEFLTYFQNEAQLEKSRLLSDRFSAERPKGSFSTLEIQRTEQGDSAMYLCASESTGNTIYFGEGSWLTVV.

This clonotype showed up many times. The J gene is TRBJ1-1, the V gene TRBV7-6; 10 bases are a match to TRBD1. CDR3 length: 14 residues. The germline CDR1 and CDR2 sequences are SGHVS and FNYEAQ. V was clipped by 5 bases and J by 5 bases; unmatched bases: 5. The CDR3 spells CASSIDRGLTEAFF. The DNA for the CDR3 is TGTGCCAGCAGCATAGACAGGGGGCTGACTGAAGCTTTCTTT.

This clonotype was recorded many times. The chain combines TRBV20-1 with TRBJ1-3; weak D call: TRBD1 (5 bases). Deletions cut 6 bases from V and 0 bases from J, with 15 bases between. The CDR3 covers 15 residues. Germline V gives CDR1 DFQATT, CDR2 SNEGSKA (reference sequence). The CDR3 here is CSAKDAGASGNTIYF. CDR3 sequence (DNA): TGCAGTGCGAAAGACGCTGGGGCCTCTGGAAACACCATATATTTT.

The table lists this clonotype with many counts. The J gene is TRBJ2-7, the V gene TRBV6-2 or TRBV6-3, with TRBD2 matching over 8 bases. This CDR3 contains 15 residues. J was trimmed by 3 bases and V by 4 bases; bases with no gene match: 8. CDR1 is MNHEY and CDR2 is SVGEGT in the germline V gene. In DNA form, the CDR3 reads TGTGCCAGCAGTTCCGATCTCGCGGGAGGCTACGAGCAGTACTTC. It is translated as CASSSDLAGGYEQYF.

This clonotype was counted at least ten times. The CDR3 DNA follows: TGTGCCAGTAGTAGGGGGGGGACAGCGCTATACAATGAGCAGTTCTTC. Amino acid sequence: CASSRGGTALYNEQFF. The genes are TRBV19 and TRBJ2-1; the D call may be TRBD1 or TRBD2 (7 bases each). Germline V gene data show CDR1 as LNHDA and CDR2 as SQIVND (reference sequence). The V end was cut by 4 bases, the J end by 4 bases, with 17 bases between. This CDR3 comprises 16 residues.

This chain uses TRBV11-2 with TRBJ2-3; 7 nucleotides agree with TRBD2. Germline lookup yields CDR1 SGHAT and CDR2 FQNNGV. The CDR3 has 16 residues. V was pared by 1 base and J by 3 bases, with 7 bases of the junction left unmatched. In DNA, the CDR3 is TGTGCCAGCAGCTTAGGCCCGTCAGCGGGAACAGATACGCAGTATTTT. This encodes CASSLGPSAGTDTQYF.

This clonotype was seen at least ten times. The gene calls are TRBV12-3 or TRBV12-4 and TRBJ2-1; 12 bases map to TRBD2. CDR3 length equals 15 residues. Trimming at V came to 3 bases and at J to 8 bases, leaving 5 bases not matched to a gene. The CDR3 reads CASSFWTSGIDEQFF. As DNA, the CDR3 is TGTGCCAGCAGTTTCTGGACTAGCGGGATTGATGAGCAGTTCTTC.

In this sample, this clonotype turned up many times. This chain uses TRBV7-3 with TRBJ2-1; tentative D call: TRBD2 (5 bases). This CDR3 has 14 residues. The ends were cut back, 5 bases at V and 3 bases at J, with 11 bases in the middle. Germline CDR1 and CDR2: SGHTA and FQGTGA. The CDR3 spells CASSPWESYNEQFF. DNA of the CDR3: TGTGCCAGCAGCCCTTGGGAGAGCTACAATGAGCAGTTCTTC.

The chain recombines TRBV12-3 or TRBV12-4 with TRBJ1-6; possible D gene TRBD1, 6 bases. The V end was cut by 4 bases, the J end by 1 base, with 8 bases between. The CDR3 consists of 15 residues. CDR3 loop: CASSSQGSYNSPLHF. Written as DNA, the CDR3 is TGTGCCAGCAGTTCACAGGGTTCCTATAATTCACCCCTCCACTTT.

V usage is TRBV6-2 or TRBV6-3 and J usage is TRBJ2-7, with unresolved D. V gave up 6 bases and J gave up 4 bases, with 7 bases separating them. This CDR3 has 11 amino acids. Looked up from germline, CDR1 is MNHEY and CDR2 is SVGEGT. The CDR3 sequence: CASSQAYEQYF. CDR3 DNA sequence: TGTGCCAGCAGCCAAGCGTACGAGCAGTACTTC.

This sequence joins TRBV5-6 and TRBJ2-1; 10 positions match TRBD2. This CDR3 is 15 amino acids long. Germline V lookup: CDR1 SGHDT, CDR2 YYEEEE. Trimming at V came to 2 bases and at J to 8 bases, leaving 7 bases not matched to a gene. The CDR3 protein is CASSFWASGGDEQFF. The CDR3 region has the DNA TGTGCCAGCAGCTTTTGGGCTAGCGGGGGCGATGAGCAGTTCTTC.

This clonotype has at least ten counts. This sequence joins TRBV7-2 and TRBJ2-3, with D unresolved. The germline V and J ends were trimmed by 6 bases and 4 bases, with 8 bases remaining between them. Per the germline V gene, CDR1 is SGHTA and CDR2 is FQGNSA. This CDR3 is built from 12 residues. CDR3 nucleotides: TGTGCCAGCAGTTTAAGCGCAGATACGCAGTATTTT. Protein: CASSLSADTQYF.

The sample holds a few counts of this clonotype. This chain joins TRBV4-2 and TRBJ1-3; D unresolved. V shed 0 bases and J shed 1 base, with 10 bases lying between them. The germline V gene has CDR1 LGHNA and CDR2 YNFKEQ. This CDR3 spans 16 amino acids. This CDR3 is CASSQDARLSGNTIYF. The CDR3 DNA is TGTGCCAGCAGCCAAGACGCACGGTTGTCTGGAAACACCATATATTTT.

This clonotype was seen more than once but under ten times. This chain links TRBV7-9 with TRBJ2-3; TRBD2 matches 8 bases. Trimming cost V 4 bases and J 7 bases; bases outside gene matches: 10. CDR3 length: 15 residues. Per the germline V gene, CDR1 is SEHNR and CDR2 is FQNEAQ (reference sequence). Here the CDR3 DNA reads TGTGCCAGCAGCTCGGGGGGGGGGAGCTGGAATACGCAGTATTTT. Translation gives CASSSGGGSWNTQYF.